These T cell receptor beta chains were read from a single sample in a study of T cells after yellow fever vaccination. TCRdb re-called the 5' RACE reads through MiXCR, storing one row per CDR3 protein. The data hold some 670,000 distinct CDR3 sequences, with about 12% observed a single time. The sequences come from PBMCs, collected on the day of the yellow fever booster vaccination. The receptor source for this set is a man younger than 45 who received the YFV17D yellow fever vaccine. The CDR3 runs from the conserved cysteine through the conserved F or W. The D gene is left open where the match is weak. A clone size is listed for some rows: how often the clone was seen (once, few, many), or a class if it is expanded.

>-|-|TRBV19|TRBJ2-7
TGTGCCAGTAGTAATCAGGGGCCACCCCCCTACGAGCAGTACTTC
CASSNQGPPPYEQYF
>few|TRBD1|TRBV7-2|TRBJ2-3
TGTGCCAGCAGCGTCTGGACAGGGGTGGCAGATACGCAGTATTTT
CASSVWTGVADTQYF
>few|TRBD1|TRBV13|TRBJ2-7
TGTGCCAGCAGCTTCCTGGACAGGGACTACGAGCAGTACTTC
CASSFLDRDYEQYF
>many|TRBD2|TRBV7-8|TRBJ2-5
TGTGCCAGCAGCCCCATCTCCGGAGGTGGAAGCGGGGGCCAAGAGACCCAGTACTTC
CASSPISGGGSGGQETQYF
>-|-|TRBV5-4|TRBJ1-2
TGTGCCAGCAGCTTGTGGGGGGGTGACTATGGCTACACCTTC
CASSLWGGDYGYTF
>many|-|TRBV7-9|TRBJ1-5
TGTGCCAGCAGCCCTGACACAAATCAGCCCCAGCATTTT
CASSPDTNQPQHF
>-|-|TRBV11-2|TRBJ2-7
TGTGCCAGCAGGACCCCACGGGAAAGGGAGTTCGAGCAGTACTTC
CASRTPREREFEQYF
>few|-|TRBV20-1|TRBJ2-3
TGCAGTGCCCTCGGATCTGCTAGCACAGATACGCAGTATTTT
CSALGSASTDTQYF
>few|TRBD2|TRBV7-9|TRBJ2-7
TGTGCCAGCAGCACCTCCGGGACTAGTGCGAACTTC
CASSTSGTSANF
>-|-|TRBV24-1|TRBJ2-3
TGTGCCACCTCCTATAGGGATACGCAGTATTTT
CATSYRDTQYF
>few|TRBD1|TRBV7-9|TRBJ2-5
TGTGCCAGCAGCCAGGGGGCGTACCAAGAGACCCAGTACTTC
CASSQGAYQETQYF
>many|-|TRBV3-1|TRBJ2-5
TGTGCCAGCAGACAGAGGGGGACCCAGTACTTC
CASRQRGTQYF
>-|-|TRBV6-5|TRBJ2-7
TGTGCCAGCAGTTACGACTGGGGGACCTACGAGCAGTACTTC
CASSYDWGTYEQYF
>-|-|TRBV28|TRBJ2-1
TGTGCCAGCAGTCAATTAGGACAGAGTCTGTCCAATGAGCAGTTCTTC
CASSQLGQSLSNEQFF
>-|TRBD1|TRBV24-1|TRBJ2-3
TGTGCCACCAGTGACACGCTCGGGACAGGCACAGATACGCAGTATTTT
CATSDTLGTGTDTQYF
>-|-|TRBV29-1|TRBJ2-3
TGCAGCGTTGATTCTCGAGGAGGCACAGATACGCAGTATTTT
CSVDSRGGTDTQYF
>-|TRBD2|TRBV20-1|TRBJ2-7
TGCAGTGCTCGCCCCCAGCGGGAGTATTACGAGCAGTACTTC
CSARPQREYYEQYF
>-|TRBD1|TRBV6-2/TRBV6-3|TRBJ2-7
TGTGCCAGCAGAAGGGACAGGGGGATCGGAGACGAGCAGTACTTC
CASRRDRGIGDEQYF
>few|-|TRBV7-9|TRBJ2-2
TGTGCCAGCAGCTATACGGTTGTCGGGGAGCTGTTTTTT
CASSYTVVGELFF
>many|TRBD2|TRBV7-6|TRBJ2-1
TGTGCCAGCAGCCCTCCGGGGGGGGGGACCTACAATGAGCAGTTCTTC
CASSPPGGGTYNEQFF